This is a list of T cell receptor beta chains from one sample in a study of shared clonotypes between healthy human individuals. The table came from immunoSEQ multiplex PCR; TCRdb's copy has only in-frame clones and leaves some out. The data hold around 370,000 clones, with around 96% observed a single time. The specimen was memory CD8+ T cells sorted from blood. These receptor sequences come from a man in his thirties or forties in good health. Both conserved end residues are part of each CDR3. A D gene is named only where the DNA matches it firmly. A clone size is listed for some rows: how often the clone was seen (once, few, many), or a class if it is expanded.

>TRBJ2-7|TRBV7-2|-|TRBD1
TGTGCCAGCAGCCCCTCCGGGACAGGGCGAACCTACGAGCAGTACTTC
CASSPSGTGRTYEQYF
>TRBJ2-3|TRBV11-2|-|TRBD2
TGTGCCAGCAGCTTCGGACTAGCGGGAGGGCGGGCAGATACGCAGTATTTT
CASSFGLAGGRADTQYF
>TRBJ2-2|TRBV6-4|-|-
TGTGCCAGCAGCTCGGGTAACACCGGGGAGCTGTTTTTT
CASSSGNTGELFF
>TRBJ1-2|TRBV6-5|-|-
TGTGCCAGCAGTTACTCGACACAGGGCGGCGGCTACACCTTC
CASSYSTQGGGYTF
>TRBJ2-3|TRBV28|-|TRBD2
TGTGCCAGCAGTTCCCCCGGACTAGCGGACACAGATACGCAGTATTTT
CASSSPGLADTDTQYF
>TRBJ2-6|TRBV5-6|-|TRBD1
TGTGCCAGCAGCTGGACAGGGGGCTCTGGGGCCAACGTCCTGACTTTC
CASSWTGGSGANVLTF
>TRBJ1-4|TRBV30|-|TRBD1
TGTGCCTGGAGTGTATGGCAGGGGGGGTTTTTT
CAWSVWQGGFF
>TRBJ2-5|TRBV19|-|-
TGTGCCAGTAGCGTTCGGGGGGAGACCCAGTACTTC
CASSVRGETQYF
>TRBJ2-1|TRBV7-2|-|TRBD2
TGTGCCAGCAGCCCCCGACTAGCGGGCCGGGAGTTCTTC
CASSPRLAGREFF
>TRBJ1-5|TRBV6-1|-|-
TGTGCCAGCAGTGAAGTCGAACAGCCCCAGCATTTT
CASSEVEQPQHF
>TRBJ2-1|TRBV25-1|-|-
TGTGCCAGCAGTGAATCAGGGTTCGGGAATGAGCAGTTCTTC
CASSESGFGNEQFF
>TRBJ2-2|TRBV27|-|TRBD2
TGTGCCAGCAGTTTATCGCCTCAACTAGCGGTCCCGGGGGAGCTGTTTTTT
CASSLSPQLAVPGELFF
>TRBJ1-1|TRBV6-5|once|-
TGTGCCAGCAGTTACTCCGGACAGATCGCTGAAGCTTTCTTT
CASSYSGQIAEAFF
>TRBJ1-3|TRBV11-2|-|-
TGTGCCAGCAGCTATTGGATTGTGGCAGCCACGAATCACACCATATATTTT
CASSYWIVAATNHTIYF
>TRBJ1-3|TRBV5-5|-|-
TGTGCCAGCACCCGATCCACAGGCTACTCTGGAAACACCATATATTTT
CASTRSTGYSGNTIYF
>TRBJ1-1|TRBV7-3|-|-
TGTGCCAGCAGCTTAATGAGGGCTTCTAACACTGAAGCTTTCTTT
CASSLMRASNTEAFF
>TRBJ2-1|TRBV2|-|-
TGTGCCAGCAGTGAAGCGCGAAGGACGACTTACAATGAGCAGTTCTTC
CASSEARRTTYNEQFF
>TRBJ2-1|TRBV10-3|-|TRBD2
TGTGCCATCAGCGGGACTAGCGGCCTTAGGAGTGAGCAGTTCTTC
CAISGTSGLRSEQFF
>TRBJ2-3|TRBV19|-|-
-
CASTSGQGTDTQYF
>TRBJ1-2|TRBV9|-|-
TGTGCCAGCAGCGTAGCTACAGGGCACTATGGCTACACCTTC
CASSVATGHYGYTF
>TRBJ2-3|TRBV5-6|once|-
TGTGCCAGCAGCTTGGCCAGGGGGGCTAGCACAGATACGCAGTATTTT
CASSLARGASTDTQYF
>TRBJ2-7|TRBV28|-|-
TGTGCCAGCAGTTTATGGGGCCCCTTAGTGAGGGCCGAGTACGAGCAGTACTTC
CASSLWGPLVRAEYEQYF
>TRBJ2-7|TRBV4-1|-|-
TGCGCCAGCAGCCAAGATTTGGGGACCTACGAGCAGTACTTC
CASSQDLGTYEQYF
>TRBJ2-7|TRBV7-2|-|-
TGTGCCAGCAGCCCCACTAGCACTACTTACTACGAGCAGTACTTC
CASSPTSTTYYEQYF
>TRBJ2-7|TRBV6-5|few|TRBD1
TGTGCCAGCAGTTACTCGGGGACAGGTACCTACGAGCAGTACTTC
CASSYSGTGTYEQYF
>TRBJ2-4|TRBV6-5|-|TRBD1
TGTGCCAGCAGGCTTGACAGGGGAAACATTCAGTACTTC
CASRLDRGNIQYF
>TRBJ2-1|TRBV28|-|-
TGTGCCAGCAGTTTCACTTACAATGAGCAGTTCTTC
CASSFTYNEQFF
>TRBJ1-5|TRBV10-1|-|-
TGCGCCAGCAGTGGGGGACTAGATCAGCCCCAGCATTTT
CASSGGLDQPQHF
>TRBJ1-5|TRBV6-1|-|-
TGTGCCAGCAGTGAAGAGTCCTTTAGCAATCAGCCCCAGCATTTT
CASSEESFSNQPQHF
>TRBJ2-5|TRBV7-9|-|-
TGTGCCAGCAGCTTGGGAAAGGAGACCCAGTACTTC
CASSLGKETQYF
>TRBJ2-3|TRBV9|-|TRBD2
TGTGCCAGCAGCGTAGATAGCGGGAGAAGGGCAGATACGCAGTATTTT
CASSVDSGRRADTQYF
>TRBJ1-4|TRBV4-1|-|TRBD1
TGCGCCAGCAGCACGGGACAGATTAATGAAAAACTGTTTTTT
CASSTGQINEKLFF
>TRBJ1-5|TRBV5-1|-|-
TGCGCCAGCAGTTTTTTCAGGGTTAGCAATCAGCCCCAGCATTTT
CASSFFRVSNQPQHF
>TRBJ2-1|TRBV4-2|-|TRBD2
TGTGCCAGCAGCCAAAGGGGGACTAGCGTTGCTGAGCAGTTCTTC
CASSQRGTSVAEQFF
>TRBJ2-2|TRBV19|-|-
TGTGCCAGTAGTATAGGCGTAGCGGCGAACACCGGGGAGCTGTTTTTT
CASSIGVAANTGELFF
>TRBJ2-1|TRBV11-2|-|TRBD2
TGTGCCAGCAGGGCGACTAGCGGTGAGCAGTTCTTC
CASRATSGEQFF
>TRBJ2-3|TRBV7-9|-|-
TGTGCCAGCAGCTTTTTGCGATCTAGCGACTACACAGATACGCAGTATTTT
CASSFLRSSDYTDTQYF
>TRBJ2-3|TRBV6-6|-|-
TGTGCCAGCAGTTACGGGGCCCAGACCACAGATACGCAGTATTTT
CASSYGAQTTDTQYF
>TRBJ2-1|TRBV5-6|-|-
TGTGCCAGCAGCTTGGCTGGTAGAACCAATGAGCAGTTCTTC
CASSLAGRTNEQFF
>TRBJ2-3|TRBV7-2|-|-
TGTGCCAGCAGCCTAGTTGTGAGGACAGATACGCAGTATTTT
CASSLVVRTDTQYF
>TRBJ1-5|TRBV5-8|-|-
TGTGCCAGCAGCCCGTGGTCATTAAATCAGCCCCAGCATTTT
CASSPWSLNQPQHF
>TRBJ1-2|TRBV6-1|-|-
TGTGCCAGCAGTGTACATCGGCCCCCTTATGGCTACACCTTC
CASSVHRPPYGYTF
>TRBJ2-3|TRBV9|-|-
TGTGCCAGCAGCGTAGCAGGAACAGATACGCAGTATTTT
CASSVAGTDTQYF
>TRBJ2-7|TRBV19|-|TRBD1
TGTGCCAGTAAAGGGGAGACAGGGGGATTCTACGAGCAGTACTTC
CASKGETGGFYEQYF
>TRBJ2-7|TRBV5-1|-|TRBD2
TGCGCCAGCAGCTTGGGACTAGCGGGTTCCTACGAGCAGTACTTC
CASSLGLAGSYEQYF
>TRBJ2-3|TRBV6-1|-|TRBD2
TGTGCCAGCGCCCTAGCGGGAGTGACAGATACGCAGTATTTT
CASALAGVTDTQYF
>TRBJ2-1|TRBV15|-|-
TGTGCCACCAGCATTACGCCGGGGGCCTACAATGAGCAGTTCTTC
CATSITPGAYNEQFF
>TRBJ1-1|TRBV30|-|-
TGTGCCTGGAGTGTAGCCTTGGCAGGGAGAGCTGAAGCTTTCTTT
CAWSVALAGRAEAFF
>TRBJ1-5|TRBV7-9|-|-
TGTGCCAGCAGCTTGCATCACACTAATCAGCCCCAGCATTTT
CASSLHHTNQPQHF
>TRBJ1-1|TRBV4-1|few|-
TGCGCCAGCAGCCAAGATCCGGGACATTACACTGAAGCTTTCTTT
CASSQDPGHYTEAFF